Below, 21 T cell receptor beta chains from the same sample are listed, as sequenced in a study of shared clonotypes between healthy human individuals. As defined, naive CD8 cells were CD45RO-negative and positively selected for CCR7, with terminally differentiated effector memory CD45RA+ cells excluded. TCRdb keeps only in-frame clones here, not all; method: immunoSEQ multiplex PCR. The sample carries under 2,000,000 clones, roughly 95% recorded once. Sample: naive CD8+ T cells sorted from blood. The receptors were sampled from a man aged 18 to 30 in good health.

The chain is built from TRBV6-5 and TRBJ2-3, with a weak D call TRBD2 (5 bases). Germline V gene lookup returns CDR1 MNHEY and CDR2 SVGAGI. The CDR3 length is 15 residues. The V and J ends lost 5 bases and 0 bases respectively, with 12 bases between them. Written as DNA, the CDR3 is TGTGCCAGCAGTGCACTAGTTCCTAGCACAGATACGCAGTATTTT. Translated: CASSALVPSTDTQYF.

The chain recombines TRBV6-5 with TRBJ1-6, with TRBD1 matching 9 bases. J gave up 8 bases and V 5 bases, and 7 bases lay outside the gene matches. This CDR3 spans 15 amino acids. Germline V CDR1 and CDR2: MNHEY, SVGAGI. The CDR3 region is CASSLSTGGYSPLHF. CDR3 coding DNA: TGTGCCAGCAGTCTCTCGACAGGGGGTTATTCACCCCTCCACTTT.

The chain is built from TRBV7-6 and TRBJ2-7, with 11 bases fitting TRBD2. V gave up 0 bases and J gave up 6 bases; unmatched junction bases: 10. Germline lookup yields CDR1 SGHVS and CDR2 FNYEAQ. The CDR3 contains 17 residues. CDR3: CASSLALTSGGSSEQYF. DNA for the CDR3: TGTGCCAGCAGCTTAGCCCTCACTAGCGGGGGATCCAGCGAGCAGTACTTC. Full variable domain (remainder filled in from reference TRBV7-6 and TRBJ2-7): GAGVSQSPRYKVTKRGQDVALRCDPISGHVSLYWYRQALGQGPEFLTYFNYEAQQDKSGLPNDRFSAERPEGSISTLTIQRTEQRDSAMYRCASSLALTSGGSSEQYFGPGTRLTVT.

About this clone itself: Other nucleotide sequences in the sample specify the same CDR3. This chain links TRBV9 with TRBJ1-5, with 7 bases identical to TRBD1. Trimming cost V 2 bases and J 0 bases; bases outside gene matches: 2. Germline CDR1 is SGDLS and CDR2 is YYNGEE. The CDR3 runs 15 residues. The CDR3 loop is CASSVGTASNQPQHF. The CDR3 DNA follows: TGTGCCAGCAGCGTCGGGACAGCTAGCAATCAGCCCCAGCATTTT.

J is TRBJ2-7 and V is TRBV19; D ambiguous. This CDR3 region has 13 residues. Germline CDR1 and CDR2: LNHDA and SQIVND (reference sequence). The V end lost 5 bases, the J end lost 1 base, and 9 bases lay between the germline ends. The CDR3 reads CASSLQESYEQYF. CDR3 bases: TGTGCCAGTAGTCTGCAGGAATCCTACGAGCAGTACTTC.

The CDR3 loop reads CASSETGFIWGQETQYF. The CDR3 DNA reads TGTGCCAGCAGTGAAACGGGCTTTATCTGGGGCCAAGAGACCCAGTACTTC. The chain couples TRBV6-1 to TRBJ2-5; unclear D gene. Trimming shortened V by 2 bases and J by 1 base, and 17 bases separated the two germline ends. Germline V CDR1 and CDR2: MNHNS, SASEGT. The CDR3 runs to 17 residues.

V usage is TRBV5-1 and J usage is TRBJ1-2; D is unclear. The germline V and J ends were trimmed by 3 bases and 3 bases, with 15 bases remaining between them. CDR3 length: 15 residues. Germline CDR1 is SGHRS and CDR2 is YFSETQ. The CDR3 bases are TGCGCCAGCAGCTACGGCGGATTAGATGACTATGGCTACACCTTC. Translation: CASSYGGLDDYGYTF.

The chain joins TRBV27 to TRBJ1-1, with TRBD1 as a possible D gene (5 bases). The germline V and J ends were trimmed by 0 bases and 6 bases, with 11 bases remaining between them. Germline CDR1 is MNHEY and CDR2 is SMNVEV (reference sequence). This CDR3 contains 14 residues. DNA for the CDR3: TGTGCCAGCAGTTTATCCCAGGGCGTCGCTGAAGCTTTCTTT. Its protein product is CASSLSQGVAEAFF.

In this sample, this clone turned up once. The chain links TRBV27 to TRBJ1-2; TRBD1 might be the D (6 bases). The V gene lost 4 bases and the J gene lost 6 bases, with 15 bases spanning the gap. This CDR3 comprises 14 residues. Germline CDR1 reads MNHEY; CDR2 reads SMNVEV (reference sequence). CDR3 sequence: CASSSLQGSDGYTF. CDR3 DNA: TGTGCCAGCAGTTCTCTACAGGGTTCAGATGGCTACACCTTC.

V gene TRBV5-3 combines with J gene TRBJ2-7; the D gene is possibly TRBD1 (5 bases). TRBV5-3 is an ORF; its function is uncertain. With 1 base removed from V and 3 bases from J, the gap between germline ends came to 11 bases. The CDR3 length is 14 residues. The CDR3 sequence: CARSLKGLNYEQYF. Written as DNA, the CDR3 is TGTGCCAGAAGCTTGAAGGGGCTGAACTACGAGCAGTACTTC.

This CDR3 reads CASSLSRAGLDTGELFF. The CDR3 DNA is TGTGCCAGCAGCTTATCCAGGGCAGGGCTGGACACCGGGGAGCTGTTTTTT. This chain links TRBV7-9 with TRBJ2-2; perhaps TRBD1 as D (5 bases). V dropped 2 bases and J dropped 3 bases, with 16 bases sitting between them. CDR1 is SEHNR, CDR2 FQNEAQ, per germline (reference sequence). The CDR3 is made up of 17 amino acids.

The V call is TRBV5-1, the J call TRBJ2-3, with 7 bases aligning to TRBD2. This CDR3 has 16 amino acids. Germline loops: CDR1 SGHRS, CDR2 YFSETQ. J lost 4 bases, V lost 3 bases, and 11 bases had no gene match. The CDR3 loop reads CASSSTSTTDPDTQYF. The DNA for the CDR3 is TGCGCCAGCAGCTCGACTAGCACGACCGACCCAGATACGCAGTATTTT.

The genes are TRBV4-2 and TRBJ2-7, with D perhaps assigned TRBD1 or TRBD2 (5 bases each). The CDR3 is 16 residues long. Trimming shortened V by 7 bases and J by 2 bases, and 21 bases separated the two germline ends. In germline, CDR1 is LGHNA, CDR2 YNFKEQ. The CDR3 reads CASTVTNTGAPYEQYF. DNA for the CDR3: TGTGCCAGCACCGTAACCAACACCGGGGCCCCCTACGAGCAGTACTTC.

CDR3 in amino acids: CASSLVGARVEQYF. As DNA, the CDR3 is TGTGCCAGCAGTTTAGTAGGGGCTAGGGTCGAGCAGTACTTC. The chain uses TRBV27 and TRBJ2-7; D is possibly TRBD1 (5 bases). This CDR3 has 14 residues. Deletions cut 2 bases from V and 6 bases from J, with 14 bases between. Per germline, CDR1 MNHEY and CDR2 SMNVEV (reference sequence).

J is TRBJ2-7 and V is TRBV30; TRBD2 is a possible D gene (5 bases). There are 13 residues in the CDR3. The V end lost 2 bases, the J end lost 5 bases, and 13 bases lay between the germline ends. Germline CDR1 is GTSNPN and CDR2 is SVGIG (reference sequence). The CDR3: CAWSTYGVDEQYF. CDR3 DNA: TGTGCCTGGAGTACCTACGGGGTCGACGAGCAGTACTTC.

Comments on this clone: This specimen includes other DNA sequences encoding the same CDR3. The chain uses TRBV27 and TRBJ2-7, with 10 bases fitting TRBD2. CDR3 length: 15 residues. V trimming: 5 bases; J trimming: 1 base; junction bases outside the gene matches: 5. Germline lookup yields CDR1 MNHEY and CDR2 SMNVEV (reference sequence). The CDR3 DNA reads as TGTGCCAGCAGTCCGCGGACTAGCGGTTCCTACGAGCAGTACTTC. Residues: CASSPRTSGSYEQYF.

The gene calls are TRBV7-9 and TRBJ2-5; a weak D match, TRBD2 (5 bases). The V gene lost 7 bases and the J gene lost 3 bases, with 15 bases spanning the gap. The CDR3 is 14 residues long. Germline loops: CDR1 SEHNR, CDR2 FQNEAQ (reference sequence). CDR3 DNA sequence: TGTGCCAGCAACCCACCGGGAAGCAAAGAGACCCAGTACTTC. Translated, it gives CASNPPGSKETQYF.

V and J are TRBV4-1 and TRBJ2-1; D unresolved. The CDR3 consists of 13 residues. The V gene's germline CDR1 is MGHRA and CDR2 YSYEKL. V was shortened by 0 bases and J by 8 bases, with 8 bases between the two germline ends. The CDR3 DNA is TGCGCCAGCAGCCAAGATCGTTCGGATGAGCAGTTCTTC. Protein: CASSQDRSDEQFF.

The J gene is TRBJ2-2, the V gene TRBV2, with 8 bases matching TRBD2. The CDR3 has 15 amino acids. CDR1 and CDR2 from the germline V gene are SNHLY and FYNNEI. Trimming at V came to 7 bases and at J to 1 base, leaving 5 bases not matched to a gene. The CDR3 nucleotides read TGTGCCAGCAATGGGCTAGCGGGGAACACCGGGGAGCTGTTTTTT. Amino acids: CASNGLAGNTGELFF.

The chain combines TRBV2 with TRBJ2-1; a weak D match, TRBD2 (5 bases). CDR3 length: 16 amino acids. V was shortened by 5 bases and J by 6 bases, with 20 bases between the two germline ends. The germline CDR1 and CDR2 sequences are SNHLY and FYNNEI. In DNA, the CDR3 is TGTGCCAGCAGTTTACCGGGGAATAACCGGGTCAATGAGCAGTTCTTC. The encoded protein is CASSLPGNNRVNEQFF.

The chain recombines TRBV9 with TRBJ1-4; 8 nucleotides match TRBD1. The CDR3 contains 13 residues. V was pared by 2 bases and J by 8 bases, with 2 bases of the junction left unmatched. Germline assignment: CDR1 SGDLS and CDR2 YYNGEE. CDR3 loop: CASSVRTGEKLFF. The CDR3 nucleotides read TGTGCCAGCAGCGTGCGGACAGGGGAAAAACTGTTTTTT.